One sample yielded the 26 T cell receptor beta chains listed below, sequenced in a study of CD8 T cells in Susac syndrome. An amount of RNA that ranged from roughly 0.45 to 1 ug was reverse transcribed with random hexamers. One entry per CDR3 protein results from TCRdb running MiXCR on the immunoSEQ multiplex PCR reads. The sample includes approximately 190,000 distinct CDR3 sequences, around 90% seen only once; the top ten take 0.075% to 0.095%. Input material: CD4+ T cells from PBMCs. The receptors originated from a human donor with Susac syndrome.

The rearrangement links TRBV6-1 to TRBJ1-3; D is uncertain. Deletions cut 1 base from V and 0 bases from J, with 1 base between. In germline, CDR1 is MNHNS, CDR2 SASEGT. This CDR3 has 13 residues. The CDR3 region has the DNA TGTGCCAGCAGTGAAGACTCTGGAAACACCATATATTTT. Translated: CASSEDSGNTIYF.

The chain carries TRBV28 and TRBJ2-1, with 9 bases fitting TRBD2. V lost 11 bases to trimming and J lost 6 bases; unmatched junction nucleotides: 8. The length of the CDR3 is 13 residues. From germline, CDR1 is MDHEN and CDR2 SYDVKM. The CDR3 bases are TGTGCCGGGCGGCTAGCGGGAACCAATGAGCAGTTCTTC. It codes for CAGRLAGTNEQFF.

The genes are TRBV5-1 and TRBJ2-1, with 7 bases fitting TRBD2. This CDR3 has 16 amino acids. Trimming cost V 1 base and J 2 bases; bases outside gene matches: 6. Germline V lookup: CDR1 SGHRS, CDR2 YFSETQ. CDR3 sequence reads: CASSLSPSGPYNEQFF. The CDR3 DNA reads TGCGCCAGCAGCTTGTCCCCTAGCGGACCCTACAATGAGCAGTTCTTC.

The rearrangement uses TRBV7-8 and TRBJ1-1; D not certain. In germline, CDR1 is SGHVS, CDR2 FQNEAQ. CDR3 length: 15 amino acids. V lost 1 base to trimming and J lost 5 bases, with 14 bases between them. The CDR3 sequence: CASSLGHYGETEAFF. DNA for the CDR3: TGTGCCAGCAGCTTAGGGCATTATGGGGAGACTGAAGCTTTCTTT.

CDR3 residues: CAFSPTSGENIQYF. The DNA of the CDR3 is TGTGCCTTCTCTCCGACTAGCGGGGAAAACATTCAGTACTTC. V and J are TRBV30 and TRBJ2-4; 11 positions match TRBD2. The CDR3 has 14 residues. CDR1 is GTSNPN and CDR2 is SVGIG in the germline V gene (reference sequence). Trimming at V came to 7 bases and at J to 5 bases, leaving 7 bases not matched to a gene.

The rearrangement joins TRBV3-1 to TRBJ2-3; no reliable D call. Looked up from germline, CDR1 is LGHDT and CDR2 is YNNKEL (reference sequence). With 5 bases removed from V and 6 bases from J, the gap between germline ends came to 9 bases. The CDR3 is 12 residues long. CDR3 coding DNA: TGTGCCAGCAGCAAGAGTCAGGATACGCAGTATTTT. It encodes CASSKSQDTQYF.

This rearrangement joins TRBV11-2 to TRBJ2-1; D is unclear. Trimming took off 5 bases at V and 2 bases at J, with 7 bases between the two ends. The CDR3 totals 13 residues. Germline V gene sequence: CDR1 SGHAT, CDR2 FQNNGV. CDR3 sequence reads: CASSADPYNEQFF. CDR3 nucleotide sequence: TGTGCCAGCAGCGCGGACCCCTACAATGAGCAGTTCTTC. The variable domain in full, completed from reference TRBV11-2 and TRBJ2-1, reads EAGVAQSPRYKIIEKRQSVAFWCNPISGHATLYWYQQILGQGPKLLIQFQNNGVVDDSQLPKDRFSAERLKGVDSTLKIQPAKLEDSAVYLCASSADPYNEQFFGPGTRLTVL.

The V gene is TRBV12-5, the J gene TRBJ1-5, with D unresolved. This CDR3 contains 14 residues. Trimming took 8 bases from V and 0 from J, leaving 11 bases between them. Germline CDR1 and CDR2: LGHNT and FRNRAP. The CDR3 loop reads CASSPDTSNQPQHF. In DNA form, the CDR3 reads TGTGCTAGTTCCCCCGACACTAGCAATCAGCCCCAGCATTTT. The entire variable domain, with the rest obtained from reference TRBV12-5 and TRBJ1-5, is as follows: DARVTQTPRHKVTEMGQEVTMRCQPILGHNTVFWYRQTMMQGLELLAYFRNRAPLDDSGMPKDRFSAEMPDATLATLKIQPSEPRDSAVYFCASSPDTSNQPQHFGDGTRLSIL.

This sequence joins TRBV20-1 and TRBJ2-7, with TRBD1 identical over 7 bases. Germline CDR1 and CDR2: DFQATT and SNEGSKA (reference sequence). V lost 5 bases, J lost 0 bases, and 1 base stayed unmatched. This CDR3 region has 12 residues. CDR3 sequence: CSAWDSSYEQYF. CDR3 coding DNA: TGCAGTGCTTGGGACAGCTCCTACGAGCAGTACTTC.

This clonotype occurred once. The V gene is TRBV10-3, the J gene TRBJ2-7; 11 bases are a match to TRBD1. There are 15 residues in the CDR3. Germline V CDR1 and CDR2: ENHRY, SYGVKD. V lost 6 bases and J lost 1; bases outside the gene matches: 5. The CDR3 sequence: CAIRDRGLSSYEQYF. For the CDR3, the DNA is TGTGCCATCAGGGACAGGGGGCTTTCATCCTACGAGCAGTACTTC.

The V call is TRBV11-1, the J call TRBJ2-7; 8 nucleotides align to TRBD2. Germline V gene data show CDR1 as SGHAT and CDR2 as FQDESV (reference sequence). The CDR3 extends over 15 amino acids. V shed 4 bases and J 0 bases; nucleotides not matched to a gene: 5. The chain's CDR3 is CASSYSGIYSYEQYF. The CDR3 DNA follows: TGTGCCAGCAGCTATAGCGGGATATACTCCTACGAGCAGTACTTC.

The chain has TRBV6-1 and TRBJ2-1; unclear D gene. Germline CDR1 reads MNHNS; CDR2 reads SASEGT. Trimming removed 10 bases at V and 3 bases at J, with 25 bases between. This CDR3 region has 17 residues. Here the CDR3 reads CATSNSASGRFYNEQFF. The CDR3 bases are TGTGCCACTAGTAATTCAGCCAGTGGTCGCTTCTACAATGAGCAGTTCTTC.

The CDR3, as DNA: TGTGCCAGCAGCCAACAGGGGGTTCAGGTCTATGGCTACACCTTC. It yields the protein CASSQQGVQVYGYTF. This chain links TRBV27 with TRBJ1-2; 8 nucleotides agree with TRBD1. Germline V gene sequence: CDR1 MNHEY, CDR2 SMNVEV (reference sequence). The CDR3 has 15 residues. V gave up 6 bases and J gave up 4 bases; unmatched junction bases: 10.

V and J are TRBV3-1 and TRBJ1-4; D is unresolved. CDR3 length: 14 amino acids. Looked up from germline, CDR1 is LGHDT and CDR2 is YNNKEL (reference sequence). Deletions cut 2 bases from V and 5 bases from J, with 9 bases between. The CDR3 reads CASSQKGSNEKLFF. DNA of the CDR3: TGTGCCAGCAGCCAAAAAGGGAGCAATGAAAAACTGTTTTTT.

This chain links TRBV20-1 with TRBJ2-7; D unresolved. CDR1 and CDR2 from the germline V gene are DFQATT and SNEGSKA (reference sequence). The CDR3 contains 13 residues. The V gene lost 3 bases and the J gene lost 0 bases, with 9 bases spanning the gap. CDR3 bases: TGCAGTGCTAGCTCTGAAATCTCCTACGAGCAGTACTTC. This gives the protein CSASSEISYEQYF.

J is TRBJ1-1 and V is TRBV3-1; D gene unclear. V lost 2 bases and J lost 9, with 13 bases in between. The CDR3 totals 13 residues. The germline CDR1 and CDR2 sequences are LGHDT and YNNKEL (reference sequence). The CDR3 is CASSQPFGSQAFF. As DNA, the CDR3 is TGTGCCAGCAGCCAACCCTTCGGGAGCCAAGCTTTCTTT.

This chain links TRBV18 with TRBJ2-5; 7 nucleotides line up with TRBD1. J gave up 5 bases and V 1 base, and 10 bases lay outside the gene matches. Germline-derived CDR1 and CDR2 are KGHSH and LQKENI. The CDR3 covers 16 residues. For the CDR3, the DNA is TGTGCCAGCTCACCACAGGAAGGGGGCTTGAGTGAGACCCAGTACTTC. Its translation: CASSPQEGGLSETQYF.

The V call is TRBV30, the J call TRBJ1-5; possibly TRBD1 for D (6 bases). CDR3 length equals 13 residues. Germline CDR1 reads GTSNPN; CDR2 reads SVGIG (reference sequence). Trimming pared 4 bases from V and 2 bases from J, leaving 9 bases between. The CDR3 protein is CAWTQGGNQPQHF. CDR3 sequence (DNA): TGTGCCTGGACACAGGGCGGCAATCAGCCCCAGCATTTT.

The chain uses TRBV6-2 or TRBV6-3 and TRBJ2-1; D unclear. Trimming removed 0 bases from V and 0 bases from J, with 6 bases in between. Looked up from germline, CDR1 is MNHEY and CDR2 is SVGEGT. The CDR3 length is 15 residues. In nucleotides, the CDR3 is TGTGCCAGCAGTTACTCGGTGGCCTCCTACAATGAGCAGTTCTTC. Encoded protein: CASSYSVASYNEQFF.

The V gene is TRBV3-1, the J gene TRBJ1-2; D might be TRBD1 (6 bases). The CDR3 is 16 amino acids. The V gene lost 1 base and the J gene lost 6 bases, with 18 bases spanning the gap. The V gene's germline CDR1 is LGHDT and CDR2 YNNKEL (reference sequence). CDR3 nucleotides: TGTGCCAGCAGCCAAGTGGCGGGCGGGGGGCGTCATGGCTACACCTTC. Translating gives CASSQVAGGGRHGYTF.

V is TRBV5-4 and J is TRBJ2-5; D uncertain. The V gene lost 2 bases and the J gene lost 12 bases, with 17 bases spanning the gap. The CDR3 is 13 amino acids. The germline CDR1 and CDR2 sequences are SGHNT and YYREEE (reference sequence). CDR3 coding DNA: TGTGCCAGCAGCTTAAAGTCTACCGCAAGGGAGTACTTC. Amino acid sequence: CASSLKSTAREYF.

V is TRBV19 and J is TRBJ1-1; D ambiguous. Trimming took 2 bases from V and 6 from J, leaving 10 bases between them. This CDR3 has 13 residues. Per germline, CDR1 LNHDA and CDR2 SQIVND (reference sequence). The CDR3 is CASSIRDQPEAFF. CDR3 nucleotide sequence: TGTGCCAGTAGTATAAGGGATCAACCTGAAGCTTTCTTT. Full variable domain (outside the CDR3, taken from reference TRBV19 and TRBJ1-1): DGGITQSPKYLFRKEGQNVTLSCEQNLNHDAMYWYRQDPGQGLRLIYYSQIVNDFQKGDIAEGYSVSREKKESFPLTVTSAQKNPTAFYLCASSIRDQPEAFFGQGTRLTVV.

The CDR3 nucleotides are TGTGCCAGCAGCCTCCAGGGGTATAGCTACACCTTC. Translated, it gives CASSLQGYSYTF. The rearrangement links TRBV7-2 to TRBJ1-2, with a possible D match to TRBD1 (6 bases). The CDR3 consists of 12 residues. Trimming stripped 5 bases from V and 9 bases from J, with 13 bases between. The germline V gene encodes CDR1 SGHTA and CDR2 FQGNSA.

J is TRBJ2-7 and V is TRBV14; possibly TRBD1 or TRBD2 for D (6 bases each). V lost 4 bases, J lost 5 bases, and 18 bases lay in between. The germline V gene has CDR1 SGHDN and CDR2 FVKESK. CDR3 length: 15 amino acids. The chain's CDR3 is CASSRLEGGADEQYF. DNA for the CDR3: TGTGCCAGCAGCCGATTGGAGGGGGGCGCAGACGAGCAGTACTTC.

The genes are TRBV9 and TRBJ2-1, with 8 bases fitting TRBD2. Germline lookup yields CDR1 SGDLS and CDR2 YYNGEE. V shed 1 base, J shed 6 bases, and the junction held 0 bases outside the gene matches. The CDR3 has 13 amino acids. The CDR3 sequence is CASSVTSGNEQFF. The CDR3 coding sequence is TGTGCCAGCAGCGTAACTAGCGGCAATGAGCAGTTCTTC.

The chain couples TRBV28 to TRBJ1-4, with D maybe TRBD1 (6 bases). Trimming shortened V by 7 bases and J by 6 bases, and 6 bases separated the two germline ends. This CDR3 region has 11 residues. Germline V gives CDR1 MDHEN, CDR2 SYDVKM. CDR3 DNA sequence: TGTGCCAGCAAGGGGGATGAAAAACTGTTTTTT. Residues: CASKGDEKLFF. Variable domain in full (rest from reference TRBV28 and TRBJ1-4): DVKVTQSSRYLVKRTGEKVFLECVQDMDHENMFWYRQDPGLGLRLIYFSYDVKMKEKGDIPEGYSVSREKKERFSLILESASTNQTSMYLCASKGDEKLFFGSGTQLSVL.